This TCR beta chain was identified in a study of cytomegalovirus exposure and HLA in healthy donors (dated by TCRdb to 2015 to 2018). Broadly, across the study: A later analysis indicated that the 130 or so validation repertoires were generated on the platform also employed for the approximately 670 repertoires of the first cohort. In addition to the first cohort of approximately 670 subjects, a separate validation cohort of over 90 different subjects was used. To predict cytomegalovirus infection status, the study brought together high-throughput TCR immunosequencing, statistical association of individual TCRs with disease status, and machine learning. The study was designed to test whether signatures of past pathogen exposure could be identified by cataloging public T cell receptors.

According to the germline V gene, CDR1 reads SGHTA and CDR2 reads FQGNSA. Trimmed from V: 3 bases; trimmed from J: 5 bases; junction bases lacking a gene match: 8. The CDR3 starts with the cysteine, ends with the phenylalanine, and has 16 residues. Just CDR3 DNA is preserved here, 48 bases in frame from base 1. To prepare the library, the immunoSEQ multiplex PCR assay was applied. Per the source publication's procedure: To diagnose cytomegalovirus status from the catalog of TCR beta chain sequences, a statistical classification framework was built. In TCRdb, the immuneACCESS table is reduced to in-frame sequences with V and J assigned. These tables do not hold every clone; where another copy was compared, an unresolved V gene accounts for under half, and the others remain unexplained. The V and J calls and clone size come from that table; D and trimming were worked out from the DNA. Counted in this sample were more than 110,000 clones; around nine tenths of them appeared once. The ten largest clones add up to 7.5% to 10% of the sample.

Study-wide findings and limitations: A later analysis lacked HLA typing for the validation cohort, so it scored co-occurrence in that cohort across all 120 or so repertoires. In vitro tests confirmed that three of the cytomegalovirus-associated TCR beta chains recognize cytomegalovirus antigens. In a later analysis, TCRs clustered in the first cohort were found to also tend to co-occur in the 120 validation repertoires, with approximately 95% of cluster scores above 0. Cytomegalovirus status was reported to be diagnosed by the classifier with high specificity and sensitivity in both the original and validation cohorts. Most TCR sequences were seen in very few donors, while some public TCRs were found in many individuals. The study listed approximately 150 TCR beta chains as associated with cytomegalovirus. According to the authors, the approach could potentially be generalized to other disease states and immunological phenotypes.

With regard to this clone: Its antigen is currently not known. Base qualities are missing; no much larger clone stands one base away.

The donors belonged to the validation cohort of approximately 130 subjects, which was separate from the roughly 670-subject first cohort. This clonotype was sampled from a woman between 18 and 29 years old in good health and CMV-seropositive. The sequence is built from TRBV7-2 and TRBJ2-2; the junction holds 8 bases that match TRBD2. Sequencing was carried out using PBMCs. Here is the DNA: TGTGCCAGCAGCTTGGGGCTAGCGGGTCTAACCGGGGAGCTGTTTTTT. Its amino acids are CASSLGLAGLTGELFF.